The following is a T cell receptor (beta chain) sequence with its context. Original processing methods: Amplification of reference gene primers provided the estimated nucleated cell counts. Clones were sequenced by immunoSEQ multiplex PCR, and TCRdb holds only the in-frame ones, with some missing. V and J calls plus clone size are reproduced from that table; the DNA served to infer D and trimming. The sample yields roughly 120,000 clones, approximately 90% seen once. This specimen belongs to a study of blood T cell repertoires in COVID-19. Overall study context: Collection of acute and convalescent COVID-19 samples took place in the United States, Italy and Spain. The cDNA or gDNA used as material had been derived from T cells, B-cell-depleted T cells, or PBMCs.

The CDR3 is 13 residues long. In germline, CDR1 is MNHEY, CDR2 SMNVEV (reference sequence). The V gene lost 3 bases and the J gene lost 5 bases, with 10 bases spanning the gap. This receptor was identified in a man between 65 and 85 years old with active or convalescent COVID-19. The gene calls are TRBV27 and TRBJ1-1; maybe TRBD1 (5 bases). Sequencing used peripheral blood. As DNA, the CDR3 is TGTGCCAGCAGTTTTGGGGGGGGAACTGAAGCTTTCTTT. Residues: CASSFGGGTEAFF.